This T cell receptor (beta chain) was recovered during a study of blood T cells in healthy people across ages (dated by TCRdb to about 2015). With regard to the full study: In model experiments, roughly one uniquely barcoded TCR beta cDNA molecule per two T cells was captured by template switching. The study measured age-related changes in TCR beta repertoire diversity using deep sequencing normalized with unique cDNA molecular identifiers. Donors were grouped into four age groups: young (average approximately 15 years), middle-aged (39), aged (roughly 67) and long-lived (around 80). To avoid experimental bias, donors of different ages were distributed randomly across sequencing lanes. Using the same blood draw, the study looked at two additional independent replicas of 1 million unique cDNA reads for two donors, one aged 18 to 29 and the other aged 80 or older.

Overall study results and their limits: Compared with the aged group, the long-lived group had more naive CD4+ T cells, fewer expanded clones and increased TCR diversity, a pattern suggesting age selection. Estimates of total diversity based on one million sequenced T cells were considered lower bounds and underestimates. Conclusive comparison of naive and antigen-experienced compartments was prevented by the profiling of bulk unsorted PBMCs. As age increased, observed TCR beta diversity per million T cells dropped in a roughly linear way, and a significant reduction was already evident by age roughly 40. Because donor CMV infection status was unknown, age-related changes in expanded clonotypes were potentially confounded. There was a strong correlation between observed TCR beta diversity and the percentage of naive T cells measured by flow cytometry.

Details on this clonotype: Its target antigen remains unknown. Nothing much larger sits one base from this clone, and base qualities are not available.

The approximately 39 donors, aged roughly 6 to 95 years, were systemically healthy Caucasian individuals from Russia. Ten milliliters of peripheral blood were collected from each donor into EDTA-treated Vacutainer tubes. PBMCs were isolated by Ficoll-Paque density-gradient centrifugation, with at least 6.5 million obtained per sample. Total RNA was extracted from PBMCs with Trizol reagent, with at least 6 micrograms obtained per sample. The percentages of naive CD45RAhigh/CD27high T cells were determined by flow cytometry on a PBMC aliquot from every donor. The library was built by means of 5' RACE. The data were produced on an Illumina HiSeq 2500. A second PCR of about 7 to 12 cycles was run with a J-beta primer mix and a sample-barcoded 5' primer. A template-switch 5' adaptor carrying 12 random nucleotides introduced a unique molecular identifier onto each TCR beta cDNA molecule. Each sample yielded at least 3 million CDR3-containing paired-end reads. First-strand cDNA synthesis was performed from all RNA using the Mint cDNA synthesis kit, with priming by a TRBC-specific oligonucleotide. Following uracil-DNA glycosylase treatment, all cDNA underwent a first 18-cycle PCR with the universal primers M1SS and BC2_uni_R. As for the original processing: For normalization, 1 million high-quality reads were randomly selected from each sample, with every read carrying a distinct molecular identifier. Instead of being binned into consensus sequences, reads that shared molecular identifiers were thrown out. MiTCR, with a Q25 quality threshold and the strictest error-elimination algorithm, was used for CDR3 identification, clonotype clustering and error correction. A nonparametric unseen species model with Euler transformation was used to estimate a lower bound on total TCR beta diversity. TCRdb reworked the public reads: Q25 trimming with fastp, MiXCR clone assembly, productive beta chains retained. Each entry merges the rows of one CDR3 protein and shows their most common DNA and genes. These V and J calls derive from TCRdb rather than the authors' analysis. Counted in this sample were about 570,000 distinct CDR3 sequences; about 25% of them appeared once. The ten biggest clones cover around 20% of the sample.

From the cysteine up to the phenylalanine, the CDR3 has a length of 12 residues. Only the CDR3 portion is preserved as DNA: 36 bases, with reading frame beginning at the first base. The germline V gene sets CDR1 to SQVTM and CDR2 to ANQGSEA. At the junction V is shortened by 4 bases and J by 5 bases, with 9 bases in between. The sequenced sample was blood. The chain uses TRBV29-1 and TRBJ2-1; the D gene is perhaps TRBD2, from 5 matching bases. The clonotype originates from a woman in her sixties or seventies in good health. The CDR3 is CSVVRGDNEQFF. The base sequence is TGCAGCGTTGTACGGGGAGACAATGAGCAGTTCTTC.